This T cell receptor (beta chain) was recovered during a study of a mutant IDH1 vaccine in newly diagnosed glioma. Overall study: Former treatment meant radiotherapy, temozolomide, or both; the majority had gotten both. The V12 visit happened in week 35, and the V13 visit happened in week 47.

Comment on this clone: Its target is not known.

Per the germline V gene, CDR1 is GTSNPN and CDR2 is SVGIG (reference sequence). V was shortened by 4 bases and J by 0 bases, with 15 bases between the two germline ends. The CDR3 has 16 residues. TCRdb's table, derived via immunoSEQ multiplex PCR, lists solely in-frame clones and lacks some. The data hold 40,000 to 45,000 clones, with about 80% observed a single time. Specified time point: week 47, end of study. Each vaccine dose was 300 ug of mutant IDH1 20-mer peptide, with topical imiquimod. This sequence originates from a man aged 18 to 29 with glioma. Some clones in this sample may be carry-over from other donors' samples. The chain couples TRBV30 to TRBJ2-2, with D perhaps TRBD1 (6 bases). This specimen consisted of PBMCs, obtained from a glioma patient whose treatment included an IDH1 peptide vaccine. CDR3 DNA sequence: TGTGCCTGGAAACGAAACAGGGCCACGAACACCGGGGAGCTGTTTTTT. It specifies CAWKRNRATNTGELFF.